A selection of T cell receptor beta chains follows, all from one sample in a study of T cell changes during pregnancy in multiple sclerosis. TCRdb's copy holds only in-frame clones and misses some; the assay was immunoSEQ multiplex PCR. The data contain 45,000 to 60,000 clones, over 85% of them seen just once; the ten biggest clones take up approximately 3%. The source material was CD8+ T cells from peripheral blood mononuclear cells, sampled before pregnancy. Receptors originate from a female donor with multiple sclerosis, enrolled in a pregnancy study. CDR3s include the opening cysteine and the closing phenylalanine or tryptophan. The D gene is left open where the match is weak. Clone size is not always given. Where it is, it says once, few, many or a class for expanded clones.

V	size	D	J	DNA	CDR3
TRBV6-5	-	TRBD1	TRBJ2-1	TGTGCCAGCAGCCAGGGGGCGGGGTACAATGAGCAGTTCTTC	CASSQGAGYNEQFF
TRBV9	-	-	TRBJ2-1	TGTGCCAGCAGCGCTGCAGGGCCTCCTTTCTACAATGAGCAGTTCTTC	CASSAAGPPFYNEQFF
TRBV27	-	-	TRBJ1-2	TGTGCCAGCAGTTTATACGGGGGATCTAACTATGGCTACACCTTC	CASSLYGGSNYGYTF
TRBV5-1	-	TRBD1	TRBJ1-1	TGCGCCAGCAGCTTGGGCGGGACAGCCAGACCTGAAGCTTTCTTT	CASSLGGTARPEAFF
TRBV7-9	-	TRBD2	TRBJ2-3	TGTGCCAGCAGCCCGGGACTAGTATCAGATACGCAGTATTTT	CASSPGLVSDTQYF
TRBV7-9	-	-	TRBJ1-3	TGTGCCAGCAGTACACCGGGATTTGCGATCTCTGGAAACACCATATATTTT	CASSTPGFAISGNTIYF
TRBV30	-	-	TRBJ2-7	TGTGCCTGGAGGAGAAGCTCCTACGAGCAGTACTTC	CAWRRSSYEQYF
TRBV12-1	-	-	TRBJ2-5	TGTGCCAGCAGCTTTGTGGGGGCGGAGACCCAGTACTTC	CASSFVGAETQYF
TRBV7-9	-	TRBD1	TRBJ2-5	TGTGCCAGCAGCTTAGTGGGGACAGAGGGGGAGACCCAGTACTTC	CASSLVGTEGETQYF
TRBV5-6	-	-	TRBJ1-2	TGTGCCAGCAGCCCCTGGTGGGGAGGAGACTATGGCTACACCTTC	CASSPWWGGDYGYTF
TRBV7-7	-	TRBD1	TRBJ2-3	TGTGCTAGCAGCTACAGGGGAAGAAGCGCAGATACGCAGTATTTT	CASSYRGRSADTQYF
TRBV29-1	-	-	TRBJ1-1	TGCAGCGTTGAGGGGGCTGGGGGGGTATGGACTGAAGCTTTCTTT	CSVEGAGGVWTEAFF
TRBV6-5	-	TRBD1	TRBJ1-1	TGTGCCACGAGACAGGGGGCGGACACTGAAGCTTTCTTT	CATRQGADTEAFF
TRBV29-1	-	-	TRBJ2-7	TGCAGCGTTGAAGGAGCCTCCTACGAGCAGTACTTC	CSVEGASYEQYF
TRBV19	-	-	TRBJ1-4	TGTGCCAGTAGTATGGGCGGGGGACCTAATGAAAAACTGTTTTTT	CASSMGGGPNEKLFF
TRBV7-9	once	TRBD1	TRBJ1-2	TGTGCCAGCAGCTGGGGGACAGGGCAAGGCTACACCTTC	CASSWGTGQGYTF
TRBV7-6	once	-	TRBJ1-1	TGTGCCAGCAGCGCCCAGACAGGAGCCATGAACACTGAAGCTTTCTTT	CASSAQTGAMNTEAFF
TRBV4-1	-	TRBD2	TRBJ2-3	TGCGCCAGCAGCCAAGATGTCGGGGGGGTTAGCACAGATACGCAGTATTTT	CASSQDVGGVSTDTQYF
TRBV9	-	TRBD2	TRBJ2-3	TGTGCCAGCAGCGTAGCCGGGACTAGCGGGACAGATACGCAGTATTTT	CASSVAGTSGTDTQYF
TRBV4-3	-	-	TRBJ2-3	TGCGCCAGCAGCCACAAGAGATCTAGCACAGATACGCAGTATTTT	CASSHKRSSTDTQYF
TRBV6-1	-	TRBD2	TRBJ2-2	TGTGCCAGCAGTGTACTAGCGGGGGACACCGGGGAGCTGTTTTTT	CASSVLAGDTGELFF
TRBV4-1	-	-	TRBJ2-7	TGCGCCAGCAGCCAGGATAGGAGGGGTTACGAGCAGTACTTC	CASSQDRRGYEQYF
TRBV5-1	-	TRBD1	TRBJ1-2	TGCGCCAGCAGCTTAGGGGCAGGGGGTTGGCAGAACTATGGCTACACCTTC	CASSLGAGGWQNYGYTF
TRBV19	-	TRBD1	TRBJ1-4	TGTGCCAGTTGGGGACAGTTCCGTGAAAAACTGTTTTTT	CASWGQFREKLFF
TRBV11-2	-	TRBD1	TRBJ1-5	TGTGCCAGCAGCCCCCGGACAGGCCCGAGCAATCAGCCCCAGCATTTT	CASSPRTGPSNQPQHF
TRBV4-1	-	TRBD1	TRBJ1-2	TGCGCCAGCAGCAATGTGGGGACAGGCTCCGCGAAGGGAATATTAGGCTACACCTTC	CASSNVGTGSAKGILGYTF
TRBV4-2	-	TRBD2	TRBJ2-3	TGTGCCAGCAGCCAGAAGGGGAGGACTAGCGGCAGCACAGATACGCAGTATTTT	CASSQKGRTSGSTDTQYF
TRBV11-2	-	TRBD2	TRBJ2-7	TGTGCCAGCAGCGGATTAATGGGGGGTAGCGGGGGTTACTCCTACGAGCAGTACTTC	CASSGLMGGSGGYSYEQYF
TRBV9	-	TRBD1	TRBJ1-5	TGTGCCAGCAGCGTAGGGGACAGAGGAGATCAGCCCCAGCATTTT	CASSVGDRGDQPQHF
TRBV5-3	-	-	TRBJ1-1	TGTGCCAGAAGCTTGGACAGGCTGGCTGAAGCTTTCTTT	CARSLDRLAEAFF
TRBV4-3	-	-	TRBJ1-2	TGCGCCAGCAGCCAAGTCCCAGGGGTGGAGGAGAACTATGGCTACACCTTC	CASSQVPGVEENYGYTF